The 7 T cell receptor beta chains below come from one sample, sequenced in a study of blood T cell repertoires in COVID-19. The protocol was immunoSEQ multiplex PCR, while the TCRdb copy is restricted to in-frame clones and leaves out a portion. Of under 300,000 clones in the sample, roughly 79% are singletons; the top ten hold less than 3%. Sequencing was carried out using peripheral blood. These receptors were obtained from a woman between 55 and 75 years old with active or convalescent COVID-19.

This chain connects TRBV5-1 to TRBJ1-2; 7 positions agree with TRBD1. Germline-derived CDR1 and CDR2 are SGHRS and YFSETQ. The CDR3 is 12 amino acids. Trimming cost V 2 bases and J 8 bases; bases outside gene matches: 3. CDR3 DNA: TGCGCCAGCAGCTTTGACAGGGCCGGCTACACCTTC. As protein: CASSFDRAGYTF.

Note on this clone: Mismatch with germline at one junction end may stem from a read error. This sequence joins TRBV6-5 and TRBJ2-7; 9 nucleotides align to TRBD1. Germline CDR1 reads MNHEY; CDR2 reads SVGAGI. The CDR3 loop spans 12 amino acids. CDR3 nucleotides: TGTGCCAGCAGATCTTCCGGGACAGGGCCTTCCTTC. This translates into CASRSSGTGPSF.

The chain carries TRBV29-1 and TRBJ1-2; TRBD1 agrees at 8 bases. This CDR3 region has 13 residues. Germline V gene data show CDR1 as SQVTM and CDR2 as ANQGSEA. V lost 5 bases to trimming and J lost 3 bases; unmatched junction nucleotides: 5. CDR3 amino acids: CSVLSDRDYGYTF. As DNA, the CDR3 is TGCAGCGTTCTATCGGACAGGGACTATGGCTACACCTTC.

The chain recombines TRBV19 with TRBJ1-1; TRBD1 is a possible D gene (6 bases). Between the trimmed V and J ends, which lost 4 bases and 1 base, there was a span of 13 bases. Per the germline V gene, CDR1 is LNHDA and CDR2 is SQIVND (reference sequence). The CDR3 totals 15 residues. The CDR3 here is CASSRNREGNTEAFF. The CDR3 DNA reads TGTGCCAGTAGTAGGAACAGGGAAGGGAACACTGAAGCTTTCTTT. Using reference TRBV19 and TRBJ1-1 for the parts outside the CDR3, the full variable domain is DGGITQSPKYLFRKEGQNVTLSCEQNLNHDAMYWYRQDPGQGLRLIYYSQIVNDFQKGDIAEGYSVSREKKESFPLTVTSAQKNPTAFYLCASSRNREGNTEAFFGQGTRLTVV.

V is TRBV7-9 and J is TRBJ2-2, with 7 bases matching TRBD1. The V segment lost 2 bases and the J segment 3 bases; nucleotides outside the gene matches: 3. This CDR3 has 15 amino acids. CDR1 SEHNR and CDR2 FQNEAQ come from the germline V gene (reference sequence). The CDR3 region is CASSLTGVDTGELFF. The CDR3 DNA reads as TGTGCCAGCAGCTTAACAGGGGTTGACACCGGGGAGCTGTTTTTT. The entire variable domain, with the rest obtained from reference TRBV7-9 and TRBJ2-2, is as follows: DTGVSQNPRHKITKRGQNVTFRCDPISEHNRLYWYRQTLGQGPEFLTYFQNEAQLEKSRLLSDRFSAERPKGSFSTLEIQRTEQGDSAMYLCASSLTGVDTGELFFGEGSRLTVL.

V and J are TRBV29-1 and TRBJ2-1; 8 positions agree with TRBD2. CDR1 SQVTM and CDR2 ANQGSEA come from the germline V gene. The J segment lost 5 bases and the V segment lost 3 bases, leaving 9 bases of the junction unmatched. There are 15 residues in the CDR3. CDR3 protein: CSVDLGLGMDNEQFF. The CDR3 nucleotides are TGCAGCGTTGACCTGGGACTAGGAATGGACAATGAGCAGTTCTTC.

The CDR3 DNA is TGCGCCAGCAGCGCGGGGCAGGGCCGCACTGGAAACACCATATATTTT. Protein: CASSAGQGRTGNTIYF. The chain recombines TRBV4-1 with TRBJ1-3; D possibly corresponds to TRBD1 (5 bases). CDR1 MGHRA and CDR2 YSYEKL come from the germline V gene. V gave up 5 bases and J gave up 2 bases, with 16 bases separating them. The CDR3 is 16 amino acids.